The sequence of this T cell receptor (beta chain) was determined in a study of T-cell reconstitution after alpha-beta-depleted transplantation in children. Overall study results and limits: Where alpha-beta T cells came from about two months after transplant was reportedly several hundred expanded graft clones. From surviving recipient T cells and thymic progenitors came the high day-60 TCRbeta diversity observed in some patients. When one year had passed after transplant, most T-cell counts and diversity came from newly produced T cells.

The CDR3 runs to 13 residues. From germline, CDR1 is ENHRY and CDR2 SYGVKD. The ends lost 11 bases at V and 7 bases at J; junction bases unmatched: 11. This clonotype was counted ten times or more. No antigen is known for it. This sample's TCRbeta library carried unique molecular identifier barcodes. Each CDR3 protein is one row after TCRdb ran MiXCR on the PCR reads. The sample has some 200,000 distinct CDR3 sequences; roughly 8.1% are singletons. The origin of this receptor is a male patient under 10 years old who had a stem cell transplant for acute myeloid leukemia, so the T cells may come from the graft donor. This chain joins TRBV10-3 and TRBJ1-5; 7 bases agree with TRBD1. The sample here was PBMCs, mostly from graft donor cells, taken 360 days after TCRalphabeta/CD19-depleted stem cell transplant. In nucleotides, the CDR3 is TGTGCCGTAACTCCAGGGGGTGGACAGCCCCAGCATTTT. Translating it yields CAVTPGGGQPQHF.